There are many counts of the clone carrying this T cell receptor (beta chain). The target antigen is unknown. The sample is drawn from a study of T-cell memory formation after mild COVID-19. For the study at large: Largely, TCR clusters stayed within a single donor. Study findings and constraints: Largely, contracting CD4+ clones fell within CM and EM, and contracting CD8+ clones within EMRA. Memory sampled before infection contained some responding clones, suggesting cross-reactive memory joined.

Germline V gene sequence: CDR1 SGHRS, CDR2 YFSETQ. The length of the CDR3 is 12 residues. V lost 0 bases and J 4 bases, leaving 3 bases between the germline ends. TCRdb called the 5' RACE reads again in MiXCR, with one record for every CDR3 protein. Of fewer than 450,000 distinct CDR3 sequences in the sample, 20% to 30% were seen once. This clonotype was sampled from an adult woman who had mild COVID-19 (a few samples of this study predate the infection). Cell type and time point are not known. Sequenced sample: PBMCs or a T cell subset sorted from them (not recorded which). The chain uses TRBV5-1 and TRBJ2-3; D uncertain. CDR3 protein: CASSLVADTQYF. The CDR3 DNA is TGCGCCAGCAGCTTGGTGGCAGATACGCAGTATTTT.